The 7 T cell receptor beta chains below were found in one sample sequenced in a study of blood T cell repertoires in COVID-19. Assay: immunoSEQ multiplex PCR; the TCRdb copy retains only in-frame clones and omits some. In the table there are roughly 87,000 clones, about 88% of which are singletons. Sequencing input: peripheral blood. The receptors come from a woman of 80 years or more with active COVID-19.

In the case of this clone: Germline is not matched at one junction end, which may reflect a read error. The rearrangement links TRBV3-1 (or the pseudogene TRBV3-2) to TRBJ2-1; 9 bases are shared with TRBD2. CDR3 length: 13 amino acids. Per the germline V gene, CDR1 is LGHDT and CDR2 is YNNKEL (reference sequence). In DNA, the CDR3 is TGTGCCAGCAGCCAACATGAGGCGGGAGGGATGGTCTTC. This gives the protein CASSQHEAGGMVF.

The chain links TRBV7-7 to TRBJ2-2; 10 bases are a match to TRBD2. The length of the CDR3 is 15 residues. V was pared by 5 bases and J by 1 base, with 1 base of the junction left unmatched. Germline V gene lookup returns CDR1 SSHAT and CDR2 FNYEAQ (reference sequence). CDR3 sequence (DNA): TGTGCCAGCAGCAGGACTAGCGGGAACACCGGGGAGCTGTTTTTT. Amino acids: CASSRTSGNTGELFF.

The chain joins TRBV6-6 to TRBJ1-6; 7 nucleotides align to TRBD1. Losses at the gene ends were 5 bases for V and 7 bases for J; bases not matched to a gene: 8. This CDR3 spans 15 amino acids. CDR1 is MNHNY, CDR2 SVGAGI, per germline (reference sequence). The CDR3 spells CASSPKTGSNSPLHF. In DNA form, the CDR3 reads TGTGCCAGCAGTCCGAAGACAGGGTCAAATTCACCCCTCCACTTT.

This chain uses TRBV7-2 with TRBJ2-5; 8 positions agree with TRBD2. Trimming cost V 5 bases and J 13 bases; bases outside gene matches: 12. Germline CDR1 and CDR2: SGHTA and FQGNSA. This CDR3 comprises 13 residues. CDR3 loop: CASSPQPGGPLYF. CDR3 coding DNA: TGTGCCAGCAGCCCGCAACCGGGGGGGCCCTTGTACTTC.

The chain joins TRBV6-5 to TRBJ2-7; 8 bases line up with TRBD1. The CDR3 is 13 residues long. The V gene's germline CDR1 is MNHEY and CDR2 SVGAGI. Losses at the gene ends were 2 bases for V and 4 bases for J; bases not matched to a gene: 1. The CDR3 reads CASSYHRGYEQYF. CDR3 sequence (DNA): TGTGCCAGCAGTTACCACAGGGGGTACGAGCAGTACTTC.

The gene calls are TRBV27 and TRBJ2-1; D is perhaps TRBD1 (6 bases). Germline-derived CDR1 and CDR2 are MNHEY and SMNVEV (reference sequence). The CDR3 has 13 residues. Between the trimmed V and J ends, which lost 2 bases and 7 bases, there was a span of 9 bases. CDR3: CASSLQGRNEQFF. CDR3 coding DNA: TGTGCCAGCAGTTTACAGGGGAGAAATGAGCAGTTCTTC.

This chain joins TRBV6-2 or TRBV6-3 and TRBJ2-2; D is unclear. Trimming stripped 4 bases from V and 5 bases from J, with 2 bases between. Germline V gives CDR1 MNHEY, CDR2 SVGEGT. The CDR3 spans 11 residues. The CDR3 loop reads CASSSTGELFF. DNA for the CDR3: TGTGCCAGCAGTTCTACCGGGGAGCTGTTTTTT.